One and the same sample provided the 26 T cell receptor beta chains below, sequenced in a study of cytomegalovirus exposure and HLA in healthy donors. 60 Vbeta and 13 Jbeta primers were used in PCR. The protocol was immunoSEQ multiplex PCR, while the TCRdb copy is restricted to in-frame clones and leaves out a portion. Of around 64,000 clones detected, around 86% appear once; the ten largest clones hold 2%. What was sequenced was PBMCs. The receptor set was obtained from a woman in her twenties or thirties in good health and CMV-seronegative.

The gene calls are TRBV7-9 and TRBJ2-5, with 8 bases matching TRBD1. The last part of the DNA fits TRBJ2-7 better; the J call may be wrong. The CDR3 has 16 amino acids. Germline CDR1 SEHNR, CDR2 FQNEAQ (reference sequence). This chain's CDR3 is CASSSRTGKGVYEQYF. CDR3 DNA sequence: TGTGCCAGCAGCTCGAGGACAGGGAAAGGGGTTTACGAGCAGTACTTC.

The V gene is TRBV28, the J gene TRBJ2-7; the match to TRBD2 covers 14 bases. The CDR3 is made up of 16 amino acids. V trimming: 5 bases; J trimming: 3 bases; junction bases outside the gene matches: 6. The V gene's germline CDR1 is MDHEN and CDR2 SYDVKM. The DNA for the CDR3 is TGTGCCAGCAGTCTCCTCGGGACTAGCGGGAGCTACGAGCAGTACTTC. It specifies CASSLLGTSGSYEQYF. Drawing the rest from reference TRBV28 and TRBJ2-7, the complete variable domain is DVKVTQSSRYLVKRTGEKVFLECVQDMDHENMFWYRQDPGLGLRLIYFSYDVKMKEKGDIPEGYSVSREKKERFSLILESASTNQTSMYLCASSLLGTSGSYEQYFGPGTRLTVT.

The genes are TRBV7-9 and TRBJ2-5; D is perhaps TRBD2 (7 bases). TRBJ2-7 explains the end of the DNA better; the J call may be wrong. Germline V lookup: CDR1 SEHNR, CDR2 FQNEAQ (reference sequence). The CDR3 covers 17 residues. As DNA, the CDR3 is TGTGCCAGCAGCTTAGAGTTCGGGGGGCTACCCTCCTACGAGCAGTACTTC. It specifies CASSLEFGGLPSYEQYF.

The chain is built from TRBV6-1 and TRBJ2-1; TRBD2 agrees at 7 bases. Per the germline V gene, CDR1 is MNHNS and CDR2 is SASEGT. Trimming cost V 3 bases and J 3 bases; bases outside gene matches: 5. The CDR3 covers 15 residues. CDR3 sequence: CASSEPSGDYNEQFF. Here the CDR3 DNA reads TGTGCCAGCAGTGAGCCTAGCGGAGACTACAATGAGCAGTTCTTC.

The chain links TRBV11-3 to TRBJ2-3, with TRBD2 identical over 9 bases. Per germline, CDR1 SGHNT and CDR2 YENEEA. Trimming at V came to 3 bases and at J to 2 bases, leaving 6 bases not matched to a gene. This CDR3 has 16 residues. The CDR3 DNA reads TGTGCCAGCAGCTTTGGCCTAGCGGGAAACACAGATACGCAGTATTTT. As protein: CASSFGLAGNTDTQYF. The full variable domain, its missing parts supplied by reference TRBV11-3 and TRBJ2-3, is EAGVVQSPRYKIIEKKQPVAFWCNPISGHNTLYWYLQNLGQGPELLIRYENEEAVDDSQLPKDRFSAERLKGVDSTLKIQPAELGDSAVYLCASSFGLAGNTDTQYFGPGTRLTVL.

This chain links TRBV6-5 with TRBJ1-6; TRBD1 is a possible D gene (6 bases). The length of the CDR3 is 14 residues. Germline V gene sequence: CDR1 MNHEY, CDR2 SVGAGI. Trimming pared 4 bases from V and 7 bases from J, leaving 11 bases between. CDR3 amino acids: CASSSSGQNSPLHF. The CDR3 bases are TGTGCCAGCAGTTCCTCCGGACAGAATTCACCCCTCCACTTT.

The V call is TRBV7-9, the J call TRBJ2-2; 8 nucleotides line up with TRBD1. This CDR3 is 15 amino acids long. Looked up from germline, CDR1 is SEHNR and CDR2 is FQNEAQ (reference sequence). The trim removed 3 bases at V and 1 base at J, leaving 1 base unmatched. CDR3 nucleotide sequence: TGTGCCAGCAGCTTCAGGGGGCTGAACACCGGGGAGCTGTTTTTT. This gives the protein CASSFRGLNTGELFF.

The gene calls are TRBV18 and TRBJ2-1; TRBD2 agrees at 8 bases. The V segment lost 3 bases and the J segment 2 bases; nucleotides outside the gene matches: 3. Germline values: CDR1 KGHSH, CDR2 LQKENI. The CDR3 consists of 15 residues. The CDR3 DNA reads as TGTGCCAGCTCACCTAGCGGGACTCCCTACAATGAGCAGTTCTTC. It is translated as CASSPSGTPYNEQFF.

There are a few counts of this clone. This sequence joins TRBV10-3 and TRBJ1-1, with a tentative D call TRBD1 (6 bases). From germline, CDR1 is ENHRY and CDR2 SYGVKD. V shed 10 bases and J shed 2 bases, with 14 bases lying between them. The CDR3 has 13 residues. As DNA, the CDR3 is TGTGCCACCGAAGAAGGGGGAAACACTGAAGCTTTCTTT. It codes for CATEEGGNTEAFF.

This rearrangement joins TRBV5-1 to TRBJ2-1; 11 bases agree with TRBD2. Germline CDR1 and CDR2: SGHRS and YFSETQ. The length of the CDR3 is 20 residues. Unmatched junction bases numbered 14, after V lost 1 base and J lost 2 bases. CDR3 nucleotide sequence: TGCGCCAGCAGCTTGTACGGGCCGACTAGCGGGATGGCAACCTACAATGAGCAGTTCTTC. It yields the protein CASSLYGPTSGMATYNEQFF.

The chain has TRBV5-1 and TRBJ2-5, with 7 bases aligning to TRBD2. From germline, CDR1 is SGHRS and CDR2 YFSETQ. V was clipped by 6 bases and J by 3 bases; unmatched bases: 8. This CDR3 comprises 14 residues. As DNA, the CDR3 is TGCGCCAGCACCGACACCGGGGGGAAAGAGACCCAGTACTTC. This encodes CASTDTGGKETQYF.

This chain links TRBV18 with TRBJ1-2; 9 bases are a match to TRBD1. The CDR3 is 15 amino acids. Per germline, CDR1 KGHSH and CDR2 LQKENI. J lost 0 bases, V lost 5 bases, and 4 bases had no gene match. CDR3 amino acids: CASSSGQGPNYGYTF. In nucleotides, the CDR3 is TGTGCCAGCTCATCGGGACAGGGCCCTAACTATGGCTACACCTTC.

The CDR3 sequence: CASSPFRGLAVYNEQFF. In DNA form, the CDR3 reads TGTGCCAGCAGCCCATTTAGAGGACTAGCGGTATACAATGAGCAGTTCTTC. The chain combines TRBV9 with TRBJ2-1, with 10 bases that match TRBD2. Germline CDR1 and CDR2: SGDLS and YYNGEE. The CDR3 totals 17 residues. Trimming cost V 4 bases and J 4 bases; bases outside gene matches: 11.

This chain links TRBV4-3 with TRBJ1-1; 9 nucleotides match TRBD1. With 1 base clipped from V and 10 bases from J, the junction kept 13 bases outside the gene matches. In germline, CDR1 is LGHNA, CDR2 YSLEER. The CDR3 totals 16 residues. This CDR3 is CASSQGGPGQGWGAFF. The CDR3 DNA is TGCGCCAGCAGCCAAGGTGGCCCAGGACAGGGGTGGGGAGCTTTCTTT.

This clone was seen more than once but under ten times. V and J are TRBV7-3 and TRBJ2-3, with D uncertain. The CDR3 loop spans 14 amino acids. Trimming took 0 bases from V and 6 from J, leaving 10 bases between them. Germline assignment: CDR1 SGHTA and CDR2 FQGTGA. The CDR3 nucleotides are TGTGCCAGCAGCTTAACGGCCTTCTCGGATACGCAGTATTTT. It encodes CASSLTAFSDTQYF.

This chain joins TRBV28 and TRBJ1-6; D remains unclear. Germline values: CDR1 MDHEN, CDR2 SYDVKM. V lost 4 bases, J lost 7 bases, and 2 bases lay in between. This CDR3 spans 11 amino acids. The CDR3 region is CASSSNSPLHF. CDR3 nucleotide sequence: TGTGCCAGCAGTTCAAATTCACCCCTCCACTTT.

This sequence joins TRBV7-2 and TRBJ2-2, with TRBD2 matching over 14 bases. CDR1 SGHTA and CDR2 FQGNSA come from the germline V gene. Trimming removed 1 base from V and 7 bases from J; junction bases left unmatched: 2. The CDR3 is made up of 16 amino acids. CDR3 amino acids: CASSLVGLAGGGELFF. The CDR3 DNA is TGTGCCAGCAGCTTAGTAGGACTAGCGGGAGGCGGGGAGCTGTTTTTT.

The rearrangement links TRBV5-5 to TRBJ1-5; 7 bases fit TRBD1. Germline lookup yields CDR1 SGHKS and CDR2 YYEKEE (reference sequence). V gave up 3 bases and J gave up 7 bases; unmatched junction bases: 7. The CDR3 runs to 14 residues. CDR3 nucleotide sequence: TGTGCCAGCAGCTCGACAGGGCCTCAGCAGCCCCAGCATTTT. Protein sequence: CASSSTGPQQPQHF.

The chain employs TRBV10-1 and TRBJ2-2; 9 bases agree with TRBD1. V lost 8 bases, J lost 2 bases, and 12 bases stayed unmatched. This CDR3 has 17 residues. Germline V gene lookup returns CDR1 WNHNN and CDR2 SYGVQD (reference sequence). The CDR3 DNA reads as TGCGCCAGCGGGCTCGACCGGGACAGGGTTAACACCGGGGAGCTGTTTTTT. Amino acid sequence: CASGLDRDRVNTGELFF.

This clone was seen only a few times. The chain employs TRBV19 and TRBJ1-1; TRBD1 aligns across 9 bases. The germline gives CDR1 LNHDA, CDR2 SQIVND (reference sequence). The CDR3 totals 14 residues. V gave up 6 bases and J gave up 7 bases; unmatched junction bases: 9. The CDR3 here is CASSPSGQGGEAFF. CDR3 coding DNA: TGTGCCAGTAGCCCTTCGGGACAGGGTGGTGAAGCTTTCTTT.

This chain joins TRBV14 and TRBJ2-7; D uncertain. The CDR3 spans 11 residues. Germline V gene data show CDR1 as SGHDN and CDR2 as FVKESK. Trimming left V 2 bases short and J 9 bases short, with 8 bases between. The CDR3 is CASSQRVVQYF. CDR3 nucleotides: TGTGCCAGCAGCCAACGGGTTGTGCAGTACTTC.

The genes are TRBV7-9 and TRBJ1-2; no reliable D call. V lost 5 bases to trimming and J lost 2 bases, with 18 bases between them. Germline CDR1 reads SEHNR; CDR2 reads FQNEAQ (reference sequence). There are 16 residues in the CDR3. The CDR3 here is CASSTRRAQVNYGYTF. CDR3 in DNA: TGTGCCAGCAGCACCCGACGAGCCCAGGTCAACTATGGCTACACCTTC.

Here the CDR3 reads CASSPTSGSYEQYF. Written as DNA, the CDR3 is TGTGCCAGCAGCCCTACTAGCGGCTCCTACGAGCAGTACTTC. This chain joins TRBV7-9 and TRBJ2-7; the match to TRBD2 covers 8 bases. Germline CDR1 SEHNR, CDR2 FQNEAQ (reference sequence). V was clipped by 5 bases and J by 0 bases; unmatched bases: 3. This CDR3 contains 14 residues.

The CDR3 region has the DNA TGTGCCAGCAGTGAAAGGGAACTAGCGGGAGGGGGGTCCCACACAGATACGCAGTATTTT. Its protein product is CASSERELAGGGSHTDTQYF. The chain employs TRBV6-1 and TRBJ2-3; 13 bases fit TRBD2. This CDR3 has 20 amino acids. The germline V gene has CDR1 MNHNS and CDR2 SASEGT. With V trimmed by 2 bases and J by 2 bases, 13 bases remained unmatched.

The J gene is TRBJ1-2, the V gene TRBV19; D possibly corresponds to TRBD1 (6 bases). With 6 bases removed from V and 6 bases from J, the gap between germline ends came to 11 bases. Germline-derived CDR1 and CDR2 are LNHDA and SQIVND (reference sequence). The CDR3 is 12 residues long. The DNA for the CDR3 is TGTGCCAGTAGCACAGGGATTGATGGCTACACCTTC. It yields the protein CASSTGIDGYTF.

To note about this clone: In the same sample, other DNA sequences code for this CDR3. The J gene is TRBJ2-5, the V gene TRBV5-6; 11 bases fit TRBD2. The CDR3 is 15 amino acids. The V gene's germline CDR1 is SGHDT and CDR2 YYEEEE. The V segment lost 4 bases and the J segment 4 bases; nucleotides outside the gene matches: 6. The CDR3 nucleotides read TGTGCCAGCAGCGGTATGACTAGCGGGATAGAGACCCAGTACTTC. This sequence encodes CASSGMTSGIETQYF.